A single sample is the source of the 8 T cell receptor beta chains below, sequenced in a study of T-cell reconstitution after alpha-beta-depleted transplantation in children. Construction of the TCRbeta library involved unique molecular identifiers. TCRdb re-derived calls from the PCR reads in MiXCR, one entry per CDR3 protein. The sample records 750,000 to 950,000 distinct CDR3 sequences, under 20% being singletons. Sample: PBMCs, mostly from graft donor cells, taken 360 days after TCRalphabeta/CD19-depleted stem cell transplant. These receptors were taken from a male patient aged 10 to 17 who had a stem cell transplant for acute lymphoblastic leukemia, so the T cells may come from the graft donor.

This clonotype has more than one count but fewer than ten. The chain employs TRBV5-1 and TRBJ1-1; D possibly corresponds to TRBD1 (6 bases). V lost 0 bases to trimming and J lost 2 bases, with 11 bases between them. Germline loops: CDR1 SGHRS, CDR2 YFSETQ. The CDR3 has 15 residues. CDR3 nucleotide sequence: TGCGCCAGCAGCTTGGCCCAGGGGCCTAACACTGAAGCTTTCTTT. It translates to CASSLAQGPNTEAFF.

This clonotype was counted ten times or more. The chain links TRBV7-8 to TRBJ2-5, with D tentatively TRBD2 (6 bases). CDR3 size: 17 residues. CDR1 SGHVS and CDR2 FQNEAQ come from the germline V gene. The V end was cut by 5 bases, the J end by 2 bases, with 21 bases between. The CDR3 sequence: CASSLVLASKLQETQYF. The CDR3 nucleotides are TGTGCCAGCAGCCTTGTACTAGCATCCAAGCTGCAAGAGACCCAGTACTTC.

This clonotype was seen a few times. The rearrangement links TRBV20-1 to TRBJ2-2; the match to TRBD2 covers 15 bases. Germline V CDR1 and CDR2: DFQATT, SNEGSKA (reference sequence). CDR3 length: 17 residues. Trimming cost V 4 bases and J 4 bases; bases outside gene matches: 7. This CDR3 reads CSAKGLAGGPGTGELFF. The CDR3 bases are TGCAGTGCTAAAGGACTAGCGGGAGGGCCGGGCACCGGGGAGCTGTTTTTT.

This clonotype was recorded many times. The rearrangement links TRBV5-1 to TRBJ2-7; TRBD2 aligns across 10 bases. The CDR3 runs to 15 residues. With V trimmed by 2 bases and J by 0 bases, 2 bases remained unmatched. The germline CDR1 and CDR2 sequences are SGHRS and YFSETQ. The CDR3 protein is CASSFGLAASYEQYF. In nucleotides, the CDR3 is TGCGCCAGCAGCTTTGGACTAGCGGCCTCCTACGAGCAGTACTTC.

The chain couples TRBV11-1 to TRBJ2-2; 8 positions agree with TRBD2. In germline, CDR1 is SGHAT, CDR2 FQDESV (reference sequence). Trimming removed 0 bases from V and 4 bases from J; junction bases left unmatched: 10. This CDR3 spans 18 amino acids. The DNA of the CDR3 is TGTGCCAGCAGCTTAGCCCTAGCGGGCCCCTCGGGCACCGGGGAGCTGTTTTTT. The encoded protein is CASSLALAGPSGTGELFF.

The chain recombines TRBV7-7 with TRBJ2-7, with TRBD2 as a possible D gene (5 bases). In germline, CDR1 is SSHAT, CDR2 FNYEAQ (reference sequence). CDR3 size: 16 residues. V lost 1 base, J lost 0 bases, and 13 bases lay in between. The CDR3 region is CASSLVAPGNSYEQYF. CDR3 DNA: TGTGCCAGCAGCTTAGTAGCCCCGGGGAACTCCTACGAGCAGTACTTC.

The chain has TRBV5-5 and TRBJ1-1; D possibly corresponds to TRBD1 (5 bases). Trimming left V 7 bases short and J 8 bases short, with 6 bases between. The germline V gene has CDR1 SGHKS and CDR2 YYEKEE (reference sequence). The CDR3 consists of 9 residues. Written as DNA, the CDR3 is TGTGCCAGCGGGGGAGAAGCTTTCTTT. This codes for CASGGEAFF.

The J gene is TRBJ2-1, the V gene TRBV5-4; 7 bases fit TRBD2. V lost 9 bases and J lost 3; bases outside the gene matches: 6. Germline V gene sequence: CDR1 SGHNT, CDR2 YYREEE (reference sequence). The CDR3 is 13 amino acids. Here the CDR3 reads CATLSGLYNEQFF. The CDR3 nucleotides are TGTGCCACTCTTAGCGGGCTCTACAATGAGCAGTTCTTC. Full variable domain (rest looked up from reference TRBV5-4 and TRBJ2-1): ETGVTQSPTHLIKTRGQQVTLRCSSQSGHNTVSWYQQALGQGPQFIFQYYREEENGRGNFPPRFSGLQFPNYSSELNVNALELDDSALYLCATLSGLYNEQFFGPGTRLTVL.